This TCR beta chain was retrieved from a study of cytomegalovirus exposure and HLA in healthy donors (dated by TCRdb to the late 2010s). Background on the whole study: According to an earlier analysis of around 600 of the donors, roughly 180 million T cells yielded roughly 100 million unique TCR beta sequences and about 300 Gb of sequence data. Of the 300 to 500 genotyped donors, less than 85% were placed in the genetic ancestry cluster associated with self-reported Caucasian donors. Typing coverage differed by locus: A, B, C, DRB1 and DQB1 were typed in about 629-640 donors, DQA1 in 500 to 550, DPA1 in some 610, and DPB1 in 400 to 490. All discovery cohort repertoires had been generated using a single sequencing platform. HLA typing included class I and class II loci at four-digit resolution. Donor age, sex, ethnicity and CMV serostatus were collected together with the repertoire data. Several DR-DQ haplotypes were handled as single units for association and clustering because linkage in the cohort was strong. The study profiled the T cell repertoires of under 700 subjects by immunosequencing and related them to cytomegalovirus serostatus. The study was designed to test whether signatures of past pathogen exposure could be identified by cataloging public T cell receptors. Approximately 310 gigabases of sequencing data and 78 million or so unique TCR sequences were included in an early release covering under 650 HLA-typed donors. Rather than drawing on any new phenotypic data, the later analysis identified candidate immune exposures from TCR beta sequences and the way those sequences occurred across donors. In a later analysis, previously published TCR beta repertoires from hundreds of donors were re-analyzed and high-resolution HLA genotyping was added so that TCR occurrence patterns could be studied. In a later genetic analysis, genome-wide SNP genotypes for about three fifths of the roughly 670 donors were used, and that subset was treated as a discovery cohort. On average, around 240,000 unique TCR beta nucleotide sequences were sequenced per donor among a few hundred genotyped donors of the cohort, with roughly 18% of those sequences being non-productive. To predict cytomegalovirus infection status, the study combined high-throughput TCR immunosequencing, statistical association of individual TCRs with disease status, and machine learning. Along with the 666-subject first cohort, a separate validation cohort of over 90 different subjects was used. In an earlier analysis of 500 to 650 of the donors, high-throughput TCR beta sequencing was used to judge whether each TCR beta V gene segment behaved as functional or pseudogenic.

The cohort was made up of approximately 670 healthy bone marrow donors. At the time of sampling, every cohort member was nominally healthy, though immune exposures that went unrecorded were likely present. The donor tested CMV seropositive, placing the donor among the roughly 300 seropositive members of the cohort. A peripheral blood sample was provided by each donor, and peripheral blood mononuclear cells were used for TCR beta sequencing. The Qiagen DNeasy Blood Extraction Kit was used to extract genomic DNA from the blood cell samples. Library prep was done by the immunoSEQ multiplex PCR assay. The multiplex PCR relied on a mix of 60 forward primers for TCR Vbeta segments and 13 reverse primers for TCR Jbeta segments. Amplification of the CDR3 region of rearranged TCR beta genes was performed with a multiplex PCR assay on genomic DNA. The amplified TCR beta libraries were sequenced on the Illumina HiSeq System as 87-base-pair reads. In the source study's methods: A later analysis tallied 75 million to 95 million unique TCR beta chains across the 550 to 850 repertoires, and approximately 11 million of those chains were shared by two or more donors. A nearest-neighbor algorithm error-corrected the raw reads and collapsed the reads into unique sequences, merging closely related sequences to remove PCR and sequencing errors. CDR3 sequences were aligned to IMGT reference sequences to assign V, D and J gene segments. For a sequence to be retained, a match of at least six nucleotides to both a V gene segment and a J gene segment was required. Rearrangements were called productive when the CDR3 lacked stop codons and stayed in frame with V and J; all others were non-productive. CDR3 was defined by IMGT convention, running from the second conserved V-encoded cysteine to the conserved J-encoded phenylalanine. The earlier analysis of about 590 of the donors excluded sequences that lacked an unambiguous match to a single V gene segment. An earlier analysis of about 590 of the donors classified V segments as functional when productive rearrangements were above 56.7% and as segregating when the standard deviation between donors was above 5%. A statistical classification framework was developed to diagnose cytomegalovirus status using the catalog of TCR beta chain sequences. In a later analysis, TCR nucleotide sequences were compared against IMGT/GENE-DB human TR gene sequences so that V and J genes could be assigned. The TCRdist pipeline was used in a later analysis to assign CDR3 sequences and most-parsimonious VDJ recombination scenarios. In a later analysis, each TCR beta chain was defined by its CDR3 amino acid sequence together with its V-gene family, and reads lacking a unique V-gene family were excluded. A later analysis removed nearly 600 highly shared, low-generation-probability nucleotide sequences to deal with suspected cross-contamination and a sequencing artifact. In a later analysis, a clonal expansion index was calculated for each public chain from normalized within-repertoire ranks of inferred template counts. A later analysis computed generation probabilities with a VDJ recombination model fitted to out-of-frame rearrangements, and checked the results against IGoR. In a later analysis, hypergeometric tests were used to score TCR-TCR, TCR-HLA and TCR-CMV co-occurrence, with a repertoire-size bias correction applied to TCR pairs. False discovery rates were estimated in a later analysis by permuting HLA or CMV assignments 20 times. In a later analysis, co-occurring TCRs were grouped using DBSCAN, and TCRdist sequence similarity was added for clustering within HLA-allele-positive subsets. Repertoires with fewer than 30,000 or more than 120,000 public chains were left out of co-occurrence clustering, as were four to six repertoires with anomalous nucleotide sharing. TCRdb took this table from immuneACCESS and kept in-frame rearrangements with V and J called. Such tables lack part of the clones; where checked against another copy, unresolved V genes explain under half of the gap, and the rest is unexplained. The V and J calls and clone size come from that table; D and trimming were worked out from the DNA. The sample table shows under 150,000 clones, and roughly three quarters are seen once. The ten top clones hold around 4.4% of the sample.

As regards this clone: No antigen is known for it. One base away there is no much larger clone; base qualities are not given.

The germline V gene yields SNHLY for CDR1 and FYNNEI for CDR2. CDR3 length: 14 amino acids, cysteine to phenylalanine. Of all the DNA, just the CDR3 is kept, 42 bases in frame from base 1. V ends up 3 bases short and J 6 bases short, with an unmatched junction base count of 4. Broader findings and caveats from the paper: The classifier was reported to diagnose cytomegalovirus status with high specificity and sensitivity in both the original and validation cohorts. When HLA alleles, especially DR and DQ, strongly co-occurred, TCR associations were difficult to assign to individual alleles. According to a later analysis, most CMV-associated TCR beta chains appeared to be HLA-restricted, and the HLA associations seemed to be driven largely by CMV exposure. In the study, about 150 TCR beta chains were listed as associated with cytomegalovirus. A later genetic analysis associated a missense DCLRE1C variant with V-gene and J-gene trimming of TCR beta chains, and an independent cohort replicated the association. The only immune exposure information available for the cohort was CMV serostatus. In a later analysis, more than 15,000 TCR beta sequences were associated with specific HLA alleles at a false discovery rate of 0.05. In an earlier analysis of some 540 of the donors, most TCR beta V segments appeared in productive rearrangements about 87% or about 30% of the time, broadly matching IMGT annotations. Across donors, most TCR sequences were observed very rarely, whereas some public TCRs were present in many individuals. Some IMGT-functional V segments, including TRBV6-2 and TRBV6-3, could not be told apart with the 87-base-pair reads, so those segments were excluded. The cohort was sequenced for TCR beta chains only, and without alpha or paired-chain data the features that could be detected were limited. It was suggested by the authors that the approach could potentially be generalized to other disease states and immunological phenotypes. Because counts were too low, roughly 17 rarely observed V segments, including chromosome 9 orphons, were left out of the earlier analysis of a few hundred of the donors. The sequencing pipeline was judged likely to have produced a cluster of highly shared sequence variants as a technical artifact. Roughly uniform sequencing depth across donors was assumed in presence/absence analyses, although this assumption may not hold. HLA typing was unavailable for some donors at each locus, so association tests used only the typed subset. Linkage disequilibrium might explain the correlated functional status among segregating V segments, but an unknown experimental factor could not be excluded. In a later genetic analysis, fewer N-insertions in productive TCRs were reported among donors in an Asian-associated ancestry cluster than the 666-donor mean. Several of the top co-occurrence clusters appeared to be linked to parvovirus B19, influenza, CMV and Epstein-Barr virus, according to a later analysis. A few of the identified cytomegalovirus-associated TCR beta chains were confirmed in vitro to be specific for cytomegalovirus antigens. In a later analysis, the rate of TCR association differed among HLA loci, with DRB1 alleles having the most associated TCRs and HLA-C alleles having the fewest. A further reported finding was that TCR beta sequences accurately predicted the HLA-A and HLA-B alleles for most subjects in the first cohort. In a later analysis, HLA-associated TCR beta chains showed more clonal expansion and lower generation probabilities than non-associated chains that were equally common.

The receptor's source is a man aged 30-40 years in good health and CMV-seropositive. The rearranged chain carries TRBV2 and TRBJ2-2; TRBD1 matches 7 bases in the middle. The specimen was PBMCs. The CDR3 reads as follows: CASSERGPPGELFF. The nucleotide sequence reads as follows: TGTGCCAGCAGTGAGAGGGGGCCGCCCGGGGAGCTGTTTTTT.